The 12 T cell receptor beta chains in this list originate from one sample, sequenced in a study of cytomegalovirus exposure and HLA in healthy donors. PCR primers comprised 60 Vbeta and 13 Jbeta primers. Profiled with immunoSEQ multiplex PCR; TCRdb holds only in-frame clones, not every one. Of under 95,000 clones in the sample, around 80% were seen once. Material: PBMCs. These TCRs come from a male donor in good health and CMV-seronegative.

The CDR3 sequence is CASSFSGGQYNEQFF. The CDR3 DNA reads TGTGCCAGCAGCTTTAGCGGGGGTCAGTACAATGAGCAGTTCTTC. V is TRBV5-4 and J is TRBJ2-1; 9 bases agree with TRBD2. The CDR3 has 15 amino acids. Germline lookup yields CDR1 SGHNT and CDR2 YYREEE (reference sequence). Trimming removed 2 bases from V and 4 bases from J; junction bases left unmatched: 4.

The chain links TRBV7-9 to TRBJ2-5, with 8 bases fitting TRBD2. The CDR3 extends over 15 amino acids. Germline CDR1 SEHNR, CDR2 FQNEAQ (reference sequence). Trimming removed 3 bases from V and 4 bases from J; junction bases left unmatched: 7. This CDR3 is CASSFGARGGETQYF. Here the CDR3 DNA reads TGTGCCAGCAGCTTTGGGGCTCGGGGGGGAGAGACCCAGTACTTC.

The V gene is TRBV28, the J gene TRBJ2-7; unclear D gene. The CDR3 sequence is 14 residues long. Per germline, CDR1 MDHEN and CDR2 SYDVKM. The V end lost 6 bases, the J end lost 4 bases, and 16 bases lay between the germline ends. CDR3 in DNA: TGTGCCAGCAGCGAAATCCCAGTCTTTTACGAGCAGTACTTC. Its translation is CASSEIPVFYEQYF.

This clone was seen just once. CDR3 residues: CASTYRDRVTDTQYF. The CDR3 DNA follows: TGTGCCAGCACCTACCGGGACAGGGTCACAGATACGCAGTATTTT. V is TRBV6-1 and J is TRBJ2-3; 9 bases are shared with TRBD1. V was clipped by 7 bases and J by 2 bases; unmatched bases: 7. The CDR3 runs to 15 residues. Germline V gives CDR1 MNHNS, CDR2 SASEGT.

This clone occurred a few times. This chain links TRBV7-9 with TRBJ2-3; a possible D gene is TRBD2 (6 bases). The CDR3 spans 16 residues. The germline V gene has CDR1 SEHNR and CDR2 FQNEAQ (reference sequence). The V end was cut by 4 bases, the J end by 4 bases, with 18 bases between. The CDR3 sequence: CASSSLERGMSDTQYF. CDR3 sequence (DNA): TGTGCCAGCAGCTCGTTGGAACGCGGGATGTCAGATACGCAGTATTTT. The full variable domain, rest sourced from reference TRBV7-9 and TRBJ2-3, is DTGVSQNPRHKITKRGQNVTFRCDPISEHNRLYWYRQTLGQGPEFLTYFQNEAQLEKSRLLSDRFSAERPKGSFSTLEIQRTEQGDSAMYLCASSSLERGMSDTQYFGPGTRLTVL.

The genes are TRBV6-7 and TRBJ2-2; no reliable D call. TRBV6-7 is an open reading frame whose function is uncertain. The CDR3 has 14 amino acids. Deletions cut 2 bases from V and 4 bases from J, with 8 bases between. The CDR3 loop reads CASSYPRITGELFF. The CDR3 nucleotides read TGTGCCAGCAGTTACCCCAGGATCACCGGGGAGCTGTTTTTT.

This clone came up a few times. The genes are TRBV28 and TRBJ2-7; a possible D gene is TRBD2 (5 bases). The germline gives CDR1 MDHEN, CDR2 SYDVKM. There are 15 residues in the CDR3. Trimming cost V 5 bases and J 2 bases, with 16 bases left between them. In DNA form, the CDR3 reads TGTGCCAGCAGTCGGGCCCTCGGAGGTGCCTACGAGCAGTACTTC. Translation: CASSRALGGAYEQYF.

The chain recombines TRBV2 with TRBJ2-7; 7 bases align to TRBD2. This CDR3 is 14 amino acids long. V shed 5 bases, J shed 4 bases, and the junction held 8 bases outside the gene matches. Germline CDR1 and CDR2: SNHLY and FYNNEI. This CDR3 reads CASSRLANMYEQYF. The CDR3 coding sequence is TGTGCCAGCAGTCGACTAGCAAATATGTACGAGCAGTACTTC.

This chain connects TRBV15 to TRBJ2-7; 8 nucleotides align to TRBD1. The germline gives CDR1 LNHNV, CDR2 YYDKDF (reference sequence). Trimming at V came to 0 bases and at J to 3 bases, leaving 4 bases not matched to a gene. This CDR3 contains 15 residues. The CDR3 region has the DNA TGTGCCACCAGCAGAGATCTAGGACAGGGCTACGAGCAGTACTTC. Translation gives CATSRDLGQGYEQYF.

Only one count was recorded for this clone. This sequence joins TRBV5-1 and TRBJ2-5; TRBD1 matches at 10 bases. This CDR3 is 15 amino acids long. The J segment lost 5 bases and the V segment lost 4 bases, leaving 8 bases of the junction unmatched. The germline V gene has CDR1 SGHRS and CDR2 YFSETQ. CDR3 coding DNA: TGCGCCAGCAGCCCGGACGGACAGGGGGATGAGACCCAGTACTTC. It translates to CASSPDGQGDETQYF.

The genes are TRBV7-9 and TRBJ1-6; perhaps TRBD1 as D (5 bases). The CDR3 contains 15 residues. Germline CDR1 is SEHNR and CDR2 is FQNEAQ (reference sequence). V lost 6 bases, J lost 9 bases, and 18 bases lay in between. The CDR3 coding sequence is TGTGCCAGCAGTTTACTAAACAGGAGTCGTTCACCCCTCCACTTT. Translated, it gives CASSLLNRSRSPLHF.

The genes are TRBV28 and TRBJ2-7; the match to TRBD2 covers 10 bases. Unmatched junction bases numbered 6, after V lost 5 bases and J lost 5 bases. The germline gives CDR1 MDHEN, CDR2 SYDVKM. The CDR3 consists of 14 residues. The CDR3 coding sequence is TGTGCCAGCAGTCGTCGACTAGCGGGTAACGAGCAGTACTTC. It is translated as CASSRRLAGNEQYF.